A selection of T cell receptor beta chains follows, all from one sample in a study of shared clonotypes between healthy human individuals. Here immunoSEQ multiplex PCR was the method, and the copy in TCRdb shows in-frame clones only, minus some. The profile shows about 1.5 million clones, about 98% of them singletons. The material sequenced was naive CD4+ T cells sorted from blood. These receptors all come from a man aged 25-40 years in good health. Each CDR3 is given with its conserved first and last residue. The D gene is left open where the match is weak. A row's size may be missing; if present it is once, few, many or a size class.

v_gene: TRBV10-3; j_gene: TRBJ1-1; d_gene: NA; abundance: NA; CDR3nt: TGTGCCATCAGTAACAGGGTCCTTGGCACTGAAGCTTTCTTT; CDR3aa: CAISNRVLGTEAFF
v_gene: TRBV11-3; j_gene: TRBJ2-2; d_gene: NA; abundance: NA; CDR3nt: TGTGCCAGCGGAAGTCACCGGGAGCTGTTTTTT; CDR3aa: CASGSHRELFF
v_gene: TRBV2; j_gene: TRBJ2-7; d_gene: TRBD1; abundance: NA; CDR3nt: TGTGCCAGCAGTTCAGGACAGGGCACCTACGAGCAGTACTTC; CDR3aa: CASSSGQGTYEQYF
v_gene: TRBV7-9; j_gene: TRBJ2-4; d_gene: TRBD1; abundance: NA; CDR3nt: TGTGCCAGCAGCTTCGGGACAGAGAACATTCAGTACTTC; CDR3aa: CASSFGTENIQYF
v_gene: TRBV4-3; j_gene: TRBJ2-4; d_gene: TRBD1; abundance: NA; CDR3nt: TGCGCCAGCAGCCACGGACCCGGACAGGGATCCAACATTCAGTACTTC; CDR3aa: CASSHGPGQGSNIQYF
v_gene: TRBV18; j_gene: TRBJ1-2; d_gene: NA; abundance: few; CDR3nt: TGTGCCAGCTCACCCGGCACATCAGACTATGGCTACACCTTC; CDR3aa: CASSPGTSDYGYTF
v_gene: TRBV7-9; j_gene: TRBJ2-7; d_gene: NA; abundance: NA; CDR3nt: TGTGCCAGCAGCTTCACAAGAGACGGGCCCTACGAGCAGTACTTC; CDR3aa: CASSFTRDGPYEQYF
v_gene: TRBV10-3; j_gene: TRBJ2-5; d_gene: TRBD2; abundance: NA; CDR3nt: TGTGCCACAAAGGGACTAGCGGGAGATGAGACCCAGTACTTC; CDR3aa: CATKGLAGDETQYF
v_gene: TRBV5-6; j_gene: TRBJ2-7; d_gene: NA; abundance: once; CDR3nt: TGTGCCAGCAGCTTGGGTGGTAGGGTCCCCTACGAGCAGTACTTC; CDR3aa: CASSLGGRVPYEQYF
v_gene: TRBV7-6; j_gene: TRBJ2-1; d_gene: TRBD2; abundance: NA; CDR3nt: TGTGCCAGCAGCTCGGTAGGGACTAGCGGGAGGGCCCATGAGCAGTTCTTC; CDR3aa: CASSSVGTSGRAHEQFF
v_gene: TRBV6-6; j_gene: TRBJ1-1; d_gene: NA; abundance: NA; CDR3nt: TGTGCCAGCAGTACCGGGTACACTGAAGCTTTCTTT; CDR3aa: CASSTGYTEAFF
v_gene: TRBV5-1; j_gene: TRBJ1-4; d_gene: NA; abundance: NA; CDR3nt: TGCGCCAGCAGCTTATCGGGGCTTGGTGAAAAACTGTTTTTT; CDR3aa: CASSLSGLGEKLFF
v_gene: TRBV28; j_gene: TRBJ2-2; d_gene: NA; abundance: NA; CDR3nt: TGTGCCAGCAGTTTACAGGCACCCGGGGAGCTGTTTTTT; CDR3aa: CASSLQAPGELFF
v_gene: TRBV2; j_gene: TRBJ1-2; d_gene: TRBD1; abundance: NA; CDR3nt: TGTGCCAGCAGGGACAGGGCGGAGGATAGTCGGTTCTTC; CDR3aa: CASRDRAEDSRFF
v_gene: TRBV10-1; j_gene: TRBJ1-1; d_gene: NA; abundance: NA; CDR3nt: TGCGCCAGCAGTAAAACAGGAGGTGGAATCACTGAAGCTTTCTTT; CDR3aa: CASSKTGGGITEAFF
v_gene: TRBV29-1; j_gene: TRBJ2-7; d_gene: TRBD1; abundance: NA; CDR3nt: TGCAGCGTTGGGGGAGACAGGGGAGACGAGCAGTACTTC; CDR3aa: CSVGGDRGDEQYF
v_gene: TRBV9; j_gene: TRBJ2-7; d_gene: TRBD2; abundance: NA; CDR3nt: TGTGCCAGCAGCGTAGAGGCTAGCGGGACCCTACCCTACGAGCAGTACTTC; CDR3aa: CASSVEASGTLPYEQYF
v_gene: TRBV5-4; j_gene: TRBJ2-7; d_gene: NA; abundance: NA; CDR3nt: TGTGCCGGGCAGGATAAGGAGGGGAGAGGAGGCGAGCAGTACTTC; CDR3aa: CAGQDKEGRGGEQYF
v_gene: TRBV11-2; j_gene: TRBJ2-7; d_gene: NA; abundance: NA; CDR3nt: TGTGCCAGCAGCTTAGAGCGCCCCTCCTACGAGCAGTACTTC; CDR3aa: CASSLERPSYEQYF
v_gene: TRBV19; j_gene: TRBJ1-5; d_gene: TRBD1; abundance: NA; CDR3nt: TGTGCCAGTAGTATTGGGACAGGGGTTGTAATAAGTCAGCCCCAGCATTTT; CDR3aa: CASSIGTGVVISQPQHF
v_gene: TRBV7-9; j_gene: TRBJ1-2; d_gene: NA; abundance: NA; CDR3nt: TGTGCCAGCAGCTTAAGCAGGGGCTATGGCTACACCTTC; CDR3aa: CASSLSRGYGYTF
v_gene: TRBV6-4; j_gene: TRBJ1-5; d_gene: TRBD1; abundance: NA; CDR3nt: TGTGCCAGCAGTGGGACAGGGGGCGCCCAGCCCCAGCATTTT; CDR3aa: CASSGTGGAQPQHF
v_gene: TRBV4-1; j_gene: TRBJ2-7; d_gene: NA; abundance: NA; CDR3nt: TGCGCCAGCAGCTCTCTCCCTGCTGGGGCGGGGTACGAGCAGTACTTC; CDR3aa: CASSSLPAGAGYEQYF
v_gene: TRBV11-2; j_gene: TRBJ2-6; d_gene: TRBD2; abundance: NA; CDR3nt: TGTGCCAGCAGTCACAGCGGGAGGGCCTCTGGGGCCAACGTCCTGACTTTC; CDR3aa: CASSHSGRASGANVLTF
v_gene: TRBV7-2; j_gene: TRBJ2-1; d_gene: NA; abundance: NA; CDR3nt: TGTGCCAGCAGCTTAGTGGTAACTAATGAGCAGTTCTTC; CDR3aa: CASSLVVTNEQFF
v_gene: TRBV6-5; j_gene: TRBJ2-7; d_gene: TRBD2; abundance: NA; CDR3nt: TGTGCCAGCACGCCGAAGGGAACTAGCGGATACGAGCAGTACTTC; CDR3aa: CASTPKGTSGYEQYF
v_gene: TRBV11-3; j_gene: TRBJ2-2; d_gene: NA; abundance: NA; CDR3nt: TGTGCCAGCAGCTTGGGACTCTCGAACACCGGGGAGCTGTTTTTT; CDR3aa: CASSLGLSNTGELFF
v_gene: TRBV18; j_gene: TRBJ1-3; d_gene: TRBD1; abundance: NA; CDR3nt: TGTGCCAGCTCACCCGGGACAGGGATAAGCTCTGGAAACACCATATATTTT; CDR3aa: CASSPGTGISSGNTIYF
v_gene: TRBV7-9; j_gene: TRBJ2-7; d_gene: NA; abundance: NA; CDR3nt: TGTGCCAGCAGCTTAAACATCCCCTACGAGCAGTACTTC; CDR3aa: CASSLNIPYEQYF